These 5 T cell receptor beta chains were sequenced from one sample in a study of T cell responses to AZD1222 COVID-19 vaccine. The repertoire was sequenced with immunoSEQ multiplex PCR; TCRdb's copy has only in-frame clones and lacks some. The table lists more than 140,000 clones, about 90% of them singletons. Sequencing used peripheral blood, obtained on day 0 of AZD1222 vaccination. The receptors here all came from an adult in good health.

This chain links TRBV27 with TRBJ1-1, with D tentatively TRBD1 (5 bases). This CDR3 contains 19 residues. CDR1 and CDR2 from the germline V gene are MNHEY and SMNVEV (reference sequence). Trimming pared 2 bases from V and 1 base from J, leaving 23 bases between. The CDR3 DNA is TGTGCCAGCAGTTTAGATGCCAGGCGGAGGACACCCCCGAACACTGAAGCTTTCTTT. This codes for CASSLDARRRTPPNTEAFF.

This clone was seen many times. V is TRBV28 and J is TRBJ2-7; the match to TRBD1 covers 8 bases. Germline assignment: CDR1 MDHEN and CDR2 SYDVKM. The CDR3 is 16 amino acids. V dropped 5 bases and J dropped 3; count of bases not matched to a gene: 12. CDR3 DNA sequence: TGTGCCAGCAGTACAGGGGGTTATACCCTCTACTACGAGCAGTACTTC. This gives the protein CASSTGGYTLYYEQYF.

The gene calls are TRBV25-1 and TRBJ2-7; 10 bases map to TRBD2. Per the germline V gene, CDR1 is MGHDK and CDR2 is SYGVNS. V lost 1 base, J lost 12 bases, and 12 bases stayed unmatched. CDR3 size: 15 residues. The chain's CDR3 is CASSEWGASGGLWYF. The CDR3 DNA is TGTGCCAGCAGTGAATGGGGGGCTAGCGGGGGTCTGTGGTACTTC.

V and J are TRBV7-9 and TRBJ2-2; the D gene could be TRBD1 or TRBD2 (5 bases each). Trimming stripped 5 bases from V and 4 bases from J, with 14 bases between. Germline CDR1 is SEHNR and CDR2 is FQNEAQ (reference sequence). This CDR3 spans 15 amino acids. CDR3 coding DNA: TGTGCCAGCAGCCGGGACCGACTGTCCACCGGGGAGCTGTTTTTT. Encoded protein: CASSRDRLSTGELFF.

Comment on this clone: The same CDR3 also results from other DNA sequences found in this sample. The chain recombines TRBV30 with TRBJ2-7; D ambiguous. CDR1 is GTSNPN, CDR2 SVGIG, per germline (reference sequence). The CDR3 has 11 amino acids. Trimming took 2 bases from V and 1 from J, leaving 3 bases between them. The CDR3 protein is CAWSRSYEQYF. The DNA for the CDR3 is TGTGCCTGGAGTAGGTCCTACGAGCAGTACTTC.